A selection of T cell receptor beta chains follows, all from one sample in a study of cytomegalovirus exposure and HLA in healthy donors. Sequencing was performed with immunoSEQ multiplex PCR; in TCRdb, only in-frame clones are kept and a portion is missing. The sample holds more than 90,000 clones, roughly 85% seen once. Material for sequencing was PBMCs. These receptors all come from a man aged 30-40 years in good health and CMV-seropositive. Both conserved end residues are part of each CDR3. Each record gives: clone size, V gene, J gene, D gene, CDR3 DNA, CDR3 protein. D genes are given only for firm matches. Only part of the rows carry a size: once, few, many, or a class if the clone is expanded.

clone_size: .
v_call: TRBV5-1
j_call: TRBJ2-2
d_call: TRBD2
cdr3_nt: TGCGCCAGCAGCTTGTCAGGGGCTAGCGGGGACAGGGAGCTGTTTTTT
cdr3_aa: CASSLSGASGDRELFF

clone_size: .
v_call: TRBV27
j_call: TRBJ2-7
d_call: .
cdr3_nt: TGTGCCAGCAGTTTATCTCTGGGCACCTCAATGTACTACGAGCAGTACTTC
cdr3_aa: CASSLSLGTSMYYEQYF

clone_size: .
v_call: TRBV7-9
j_call: TRBJ2-3
d_call: TRBD2
cdr3_nt: TGTGCCAGCAGGGCTAGCGGGACTGCAGATACGCAGTATTTT
cdr3_aa: CASRASGTADTQYF

clone_size: few
v_call: TRBV5-1
j_call: TRBJ1-1
d_call: .
cdr3_nt: TGCGCCAGCAGCGAAGGGGCTGTCCCGGAAGCTTTCTTT
cdr3_aa: CASSEGAVPEAFF

clone_size: .
v_call: TRBV6-6
j_call: TRBJ1-2
d_call: .
cdr3_nt: TGTGCCAGCAGTTCAATCCGGGAACCTAGCTATGGCTACACCTTC
cdr3_aa: CASSSIREPSYGYTF

clone_size: .
v_call: TRBV5-1
j_call: TRBJ2-5
d_call: TRBD1
cdr3_nt: TGCGCCAGCAGCGCCGGGACAGGTTGGGAGACCCAGTACTTC
cdr3_aa: CASSAGTGWETQYF

clone_size: .
v_call: TRBV15
j_call: TRBJ2-3
d_call: TRBD2
cdr3_nt: TGTGCCACCGCGGGGGTAATATCCGCTAGCACAGATACGCAGTATTTT
cdr3_aa: CATAGVISASTDTQYF

clone_size: .
v_call: TRBV2
j_call: TRBJ1-6
d_call: .
cdr3_nt: TGTGCCAGCAATACAAGGGGTTCCTATAATTCACCCCTCCACTTT
cdr3_aa: CASNTRGSYNSPLHF

clone_size: once
v_call: TRBV6-5
j_call: TRBJ2-7
d_call: .
cdr3_nt: TGTGCCAGCAGTTACCCCGCGAGGGGAGGCTACGAGCAGTACTTC
cdr3_aa: CASSYPARGGYEQYF

clone_size: .
v_call: TRBV6-1
j_call: TRBJ2-1
d_call: TRBD2
cdr3_nt: TGTGCCAGCAGTGAATCCCCGACTAGCGGTTCCTACAATGAGCAGTTCTTC
cdr3_aa: CASSESPTSGSYNEQFF

clone_size: .
v_call: TRBV7-9
j_call: TRBJ1-1
d_call: .
cdr3_nt: TGTGCCAGCAGCTTACTTGAGGGAGGGGACACTGAAGCTTTCTTT
cdr3_aa: CASSLLEGGDTEAFF

clone_size: .
v_call: TRBV19
j_call: TRBJ2-3
d_call: TRBD2
cdr3_nt: TGTGCCAGTAGTATAGATCGGGGGGAGACCCACGGAGATACGCAGTATTTT
cdr3_aa: CASSIDRGETHGDTQYF

clone_size: .
v_call: TRBV11-2
j_call: TRBJ2-1
d_call: TRBD2
cdr3_nt: TGTGCCAGCAGCTTAGGCGGGAGCTCCTACAATGAGCAGTTCTTC
cdr3_aa: CASSLGGSSYNEQFF

clone_size: .
v_call: TRBV15
j_call: TRBJ2-5
d_call: .
cdr3_nt: TGTGCCACCAGCAGAGGCACCCGGATGGGGGGGGCCGCAGAGACCCAGTACTTC
cdr3_aa: CATSRGTRMGGAAETQYF

clone_size: .
v_call: TRBV15
j_call: TRBJ1-4
d_call: .
cdr3_nt: TGTGCCACCAGCGGATTCAGGGCCCTTAATGAAAAACTGTTTTTT
cdr3_aa: CATSGFRALNEKLFF

clone_size: .
v_call: TRBV6-6
j_call: TRBJ2-1
d_call: TRBD2
cdr3_nt: TGTGCCAGCAGTTACATAAGCGGGGGGGCCAGGAATGAGCAGTTCTTC
cdr3_aa: CASSYISGGARNEQFF

clone_size: .
v_call: TRBV5-1
j_call: TRBJ1-6
d_call: .
cdr3_nt: TGCGCCAGCAGCTTGGGTGGCAGTAATAATTCACCCCTCCACTTT
cdr3_aa: CASSLGGSNNSPLHF

clone_size: .
v_call: TRBV18
j_call: TRBJ2-1
d_call: .
cdr3_nt: TGTGCCAGCTCACCCCAGGAACCCACCTCCTACAATGAGCAGTTCTTC
cdr3_aa: CASSPQEPTSYNEQFF

clone_size: .
v_call: TRBV9
j_call: TRBJ2-2
d_call: .
cdr3_nt: TGTGCCAGCAGCGCCGCATACAGGGAGAGTGACACCGGGGAGCTGTTTTTT
cdr3_aa: CASSAAYRESDTGELFF

clone_size: few
v_call: TRBV5-1
j_call: TRBJ2-5
d_call: TRBD2
cdr3_nt: TGCGCCAGCAGCTTCCGGGAGGGCCGTGAGACCCAGTACTTC
cdr3_aa: CASSFREGRETQYF

clone_size: .
v_call: TRBV6-1
j_call: TRBJ2-5
d_call: TRBD2
cdr3_nt: TGTGCCAGCAGCCGACTAGCAGGTGGGGAGACCCAGTACTTC
cdr3_aa: CASSRLAGGETQYF

clone_size: .
v_call: TRBV29-1
j_call: TRBJ2-1
d_call: TRBD1
cdr3_nt: TGCAGCGTTCGAAGTCAGGGGGCATATGAGCAGTTCTTC
cdr3_aa: CSVRSQGAYEQFF

clone_size: .
v_call: TRBV7-2
j_call: TRBJ1-1
d_call: .
cdr3_nt: TGTGCCAGCAGCCGTAGATGGGGAGACACTGAAGCTTTCTTT
cdr3_aa: CASSRRWGDTEAFF

clone_size: few
v_call: TRBV5-8
j_call: TRBJ2-1
d_call: TRBD1
cdr3_nt: TGTGCCAGCAGCTTGGAGCGGGGACAGGGGGCTTACAATGAGCAGTTCTTC
cdr3_aa: CASSLERGQGAYNEQFF